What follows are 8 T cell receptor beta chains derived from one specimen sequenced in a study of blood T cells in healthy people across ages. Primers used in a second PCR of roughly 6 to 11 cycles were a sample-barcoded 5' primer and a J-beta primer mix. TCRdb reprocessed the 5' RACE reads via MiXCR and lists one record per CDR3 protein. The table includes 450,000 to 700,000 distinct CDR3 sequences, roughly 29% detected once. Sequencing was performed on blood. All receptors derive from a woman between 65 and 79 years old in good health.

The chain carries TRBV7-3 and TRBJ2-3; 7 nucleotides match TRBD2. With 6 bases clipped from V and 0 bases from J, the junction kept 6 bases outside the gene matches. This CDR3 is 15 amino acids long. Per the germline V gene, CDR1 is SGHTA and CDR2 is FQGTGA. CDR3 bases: TGTGCCAGCAGAAGTAGCGGGTTTAGCACAGATACGCAGTATTTT. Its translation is CASRSSGFSTDTQYF.

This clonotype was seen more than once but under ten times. The CDR3 spells CSVRGGSNYGYTF. As DNA, the CDR3 is TGCAGCGTTCGGGGAGGATCAAACTATGGCTACACCTTC. The J gene is TRBJ1-2, the V gene TRBV29-1, with D uncertain. The length of the CDR3 is 13 residues. The germline V and J ends were trimmed by 5 bases and 2 bases, with 12 bases remaining between them. Germline V gene lookup returns CDR1 SQVTM and CDR2 ANQGSEA.

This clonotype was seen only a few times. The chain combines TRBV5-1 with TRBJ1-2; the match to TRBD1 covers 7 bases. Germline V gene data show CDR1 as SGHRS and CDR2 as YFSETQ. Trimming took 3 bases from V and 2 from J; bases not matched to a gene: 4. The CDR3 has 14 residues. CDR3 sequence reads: CASSSQGVNYGYTF. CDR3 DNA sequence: TGCGCCAGCAGCTCGCAGGGGGTCAACTATGGCTACACCTTC.

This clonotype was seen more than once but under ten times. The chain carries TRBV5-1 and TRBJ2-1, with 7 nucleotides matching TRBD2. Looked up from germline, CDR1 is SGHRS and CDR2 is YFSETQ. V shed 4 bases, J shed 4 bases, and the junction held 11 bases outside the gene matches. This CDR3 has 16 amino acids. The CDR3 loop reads CASSPITRGRYNEQFF. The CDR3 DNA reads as TGCGCCAGCAGCCCAATAACGCGGGGGAGGTACAATGAGCAGTTCTTC.

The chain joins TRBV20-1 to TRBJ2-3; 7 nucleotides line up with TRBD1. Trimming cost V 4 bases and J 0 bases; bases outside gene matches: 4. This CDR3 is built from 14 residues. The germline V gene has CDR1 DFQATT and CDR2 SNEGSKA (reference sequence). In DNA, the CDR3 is TGCAGTGCTATTTCGACAGGGAGCACAGATACGCAGTATTTT. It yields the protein CSAISTGSTDTQYF.

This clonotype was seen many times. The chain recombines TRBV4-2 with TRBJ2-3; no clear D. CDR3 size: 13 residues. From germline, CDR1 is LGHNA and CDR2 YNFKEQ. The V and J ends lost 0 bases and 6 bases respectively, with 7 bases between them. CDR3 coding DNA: TGTGCCAGCAGCCAAGATGGAACGGATACGCAGTATTTT. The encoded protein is CASSQDGTDTQYF.

The CDR3 region is CAWSGAGGAGTDTQYF. The CDR3 DNA reads TGTGCCTGGAGTGGAGCGGGGGGTGCGGGCACAGATACGCAGTATTTT. The rearrangement uses TRBV30 and TRBJ2-3, with TRBD2 matching over 9 bases. The CDR3 is made up of 16 amino acids. Germline CDR1 is GTSNPN and CDR2 is SVGIG (reference sequence). V dropped 1 base and J dropped 1; count of bases not matched to a gene: 6.

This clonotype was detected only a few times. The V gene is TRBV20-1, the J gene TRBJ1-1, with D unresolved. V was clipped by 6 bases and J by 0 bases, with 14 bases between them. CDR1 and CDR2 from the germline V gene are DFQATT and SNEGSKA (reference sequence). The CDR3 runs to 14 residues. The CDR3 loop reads CSAPKGRLNTEAFF. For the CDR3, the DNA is TGCAGTGCCCCCAAAGGCAGGTTGAACACTGAAGCTTTCTTT.